The 18 T cell receptor beta chains in this list originate from one sample, sequenced in a study of blood T cell repertoires in COVID-19. TCRdb keeps only in-frame clones here, not all; method: immunoSEQ multiplex PCR. This table has 30,000 to 35,000 clones, more than 75% appearing once. The sample consisted of peripheral blood. These receptors were collected from an elderly man with active COVID-19.

This clone was counted a single time. The chain recombines TRBV30 with TRBJ2-7; 12 bases agree with TRBD2. Germline loops: CDR1 GTSNPN, CDR2 SVGIG (reference sequence). The CDR3 runs to 15 residues. Trimming at V came to 0 bases and at J to 2 bases, leaving 2 bases not matched to a gene. CDR3 sequence (DNA): TGTGCCTGGAGTGTTCTAGCGGGAGGGACCTACGAGCAGTACTTC. This translates into CAWSVLAGGTYEQYF.

CDR3 residues: CASSLGTSGTQETQYF. Here the CDR3 DNA reads TGTGCCAGCAGCCTAGGGACTAGCGGGACCCAAGAGACCCAGTACTTC. The chain has TRBV5-5 and TRBJ2-5; 13 bases line up with TRBD2. CDR3 size: 16 residues. V lost 4 bases, J lost 1 base, and 4 bases stayed unmatched. Looked up from germline, CDR1 is SGHKS and CDR2 is YYEKEE (reference sequence). Supplemented by reference TRBV5-5 and TRBJ2-5, the full variable domain reads DAGVTQSPTHLIKTRGQQVTLRCSPISGHKSVSWYQQVLGQGPQFIFQYYEKEERGRGNFPDRFSARQFPNYSSELNVNALLLGDSALYLCASSLGTSGTQETQYFGPGTRLLVL.

The V gene is TRBV7-6, the J gene TRBJ1-3; D is ambiguous. This CDR3 is built from 13 residues. V was shortened by 2 bases and J by 3 bases, with 5 bases between the two germline ends. Looked up from germline, CDR1 is SGHVS and CDR2 is FNYEAQ. The CDR3 region is CASSLSFGNTIYF. In DNA form, the CDR3 reads TGTGCCAGCAGCTTATCATTTGGAAACACCATATATTTT.

The chain joins TRBV3-1 (or the pseudogene TRBV3-2) to TRBJ2-1; possibly TRBD2 for D (6 bases). This CDR3 has 16 residues. Germline V lookup: CDR1 LGHDT, CDR2 YNNKEL (reference sequence). The V end lost 1 base, the J end lost 4 bases, and 14 bases lay between the germline ends. The DNA of the CDR3 is TGTGCCAGCAGCCAAGGGAGGGAAGCGGTTTACAATGAGCAGTTCTTC. This encodes CASSQGREAVYNEQFF.

The chain combines TRBV5-1 with TRBJ2-7; D perhaps matches TRBD2 (5 bases). Germline CDR1 reads SGHRS; CDR2 reads YFSETQ. V lost 0 bases and J 0 bases, leaving 13 bases between the germline ends. This CDR3 has 16 amino acids. CDR3 sequence: CASSLALATSSYEQYF. CDR3 sequence (DNA): TGCGCCAGCAGCTTGGCGCTGGCTACTAGCTCCTACGAGCAGTACTTC.

This chain uses TRBV7-2 with TRBJ2-7, with TRBD2 matching over 7 bases. CDR1 is SGHTA, CDR2 FQGNSA, per germline. V lost 4 bases and J lost 3; bases outside the gene matches: 3. The CDR3 has 13 amino acids. The CDR3 is CASSSGGGYEQYF. DNA for the CDR3: TGTGCCAGCAGCTCTGGGGGGGGCTACGAGCAGTACTTC.

This rearrangement joins TRBV11-2 to TRBJ1-4; the match to TRBD1 covers 7 bases. The CDR3 length is 17 residues. Trimming at V came to 1 base and at J to 6 bases, leaving 11 bases not matched to a gene. Germline values: CDR1 SGHAT, CDR2 FQNNGV. CDR3 nucleotides: TGTGCCAGCAGCTTAGCCGCCAGGGGGGCAACCGATGAAAAACTGTTTTTT. It encodes CASSLAARGATDEKLFF.

The V gene is TRBV2, the J gene TRBJ2-2; TRBD2 matches at 10 bases. The CDR3 covers 15 residues. V trimming: 3 bases; J trimming: 6 bases; junction bases outside the gene matches: 4. Per germline, CDR1 SNHLY and CDR2 FYNNEI. The CDR3 is CASSDLLAGSGELFF. As DNA, the CDR3 is TGTGCCAGCAGTGATCTACTAGCGGGATCCGGGGAGCTGTTTTTT.

This rearrangement joins TRBV24-1 to TRBJ2-7; perhaps TRBD1 as D (6 bases). This CDR3 has 15 amino acids. V was pared by 2 bases and J by 4 bases, with 14 bases between. CDR1 is KGHDR, CDR2 SFDVKD, per germline. For the CDR3, the DNA is TGTGCCACCAGTGATTCCGGGACCAGGGGTTACGAGCAGTACTTC. The encoded protein is CATSDSGTRGYEQYF.

The chain links TRBV21-1 to TRBJ1-3; the DNA was not used to check the table's D call, TRBD1. TRBV21-1 is assigned pseudogene status. The CDR3 is 15 amino acids. The CDR3: CASSKALGAGNTIYF. The CDR3 DNA sequence: TGTGCCAGCAGCAAAGCGTTAGGGGCTGGAAACACCATATATTTT.

The chain uses TRBV14 and TRBJ1-1, with D tentatively TRBD1 (6 bases). This CDR3 contains 13 residues. The V gene lost 4 bases and the J gene lost 6 bases, with 12 bases spanning the gap. The germline V gene encodes CDR1 SGHDN and CDR2 FVKESK. CDR3 amino acids: CASSRQAGAEAFF. CDR3 DNA: TGTGCCAGCAGCCGACAGGCCGGTGCTGAAGCTTTCTTT.

The chain joins TRBV11-2 to TRBJ2-7; 8 nucleotides line up with TRBD2. CDR1 is SGHAT and CDR2 is FQNNGV in the germline V gene. V dropped 5 bases and J dropped 2; count of bases not matched to a gene: 11. This CDR3 comprises 16 residues. This CDR3 is CASSRRGSGITYEQYF. The CDR3 region has the DNA TGTGCCAGCAGCCGTCGGGGTAGCGGGATAACCTACGAGCAGTACTTC.

CDR3 bases: TGTGCCAGCAGCATCCTTTCCAGCGGGAGGACCGCGAACACCGGGGAGCTGTTTTTT. Its protein product is CASSILSSGRTANTGELFF. This chain uses TRBV27 with TRBJ2-2; 9 bases map to TRBD2. The germline gives CDR1 MNHEY, CDR2 SMNVEV (reference sequence). The CDR3 contains 19 residues. The junction had 14 bases not matched to a gene; V was cut back by 6 bases and J by 0 bases.

The chain couples TRBV7-2 to TRBJ1-4; D ambiguous. The CDR3 covers 15 residues. In germline, CDR1 is SGHTA, CDR2 FQGNSA. With 1 base removed from V and 5 bases from J, the gap between germline ends came to 11 bases. The CDR3 is CASSLGGIRNEKLFF. In nucleotides, the CDR3 is TGTGCCAGCAGCTTAGGAGGGATAAGAAATGAAAAACTGTTTTTT.

This clone was seen a single time. The genes are TRBV5-4 and TRBJ2-7; TRBD1 agrees at 8 bases. CDR3 length equals 17 residues. The V and J ends lost 4 bases and 5 bases, in that order; junction bases with no gene match: 17. CDR1 is SGHNT, CDR2 YYREEE, per germline (reference sequence). CDR3 loop: CASSPSSDRAPHHEQYF. CDR3 bases: TGTGCCAGCAGCCCCAGCTCGGACAGGGCCCCCCACCACGAGCAGTACTTC.

The chain uses TRBV28 and TRBJ2-5; D may be TRBD1 (8 bases). Per germline, CDR1 MDHEN and CDR2 SYDVKM. This CDR3 has 14 residues. V lost 2 bases and J lost 6, with 13 bases in between. CDR3 sequence reads: CASSLTGGVKTQYF. DNA of the CDR3: TGTGCCAGCAGTTTAACAGGGGGGGTAAAGACCCAGTACTTC.

V usage is TRBV4-3 and J usage is TRBJ1-5; the match to TRBD1 covers 8 bases. There are 13 residues in the CDR3. V was clipped by 2 bases and J by 8 bases; unmatched bases: 2. Germline CDR1 reads LGHNA; CDR2 reads YSLEER. The CDR3 loop is CASSQTQGEPQHF. CDR3 DNA sequence: TGCGCCAGCAGCCAAACACAGGGGGAGCCCCAGCATTTT.

The rearrangement joins TRBV9 to TRBJ2-2; D gene unclear. The CDR3 extends over 13 amino acids. V lost 0 bases to trimming and J lost 3 bases, with 3 bases between them. Looked up from germline, CDR1 is SGDLS and CDR2 is YYNGEE. CDR3 in amino acids: CASSVVDTGELFF. The DNA of the CDR3 is TGTGCCAGCAGCGTAGTAGACACCGGGGAGCTGTTTTTT.